A single sample is the source of the 25 T cell receptor beta chains below, sequenced in a study of cytomegalovirus exposure and HLA in healthy donors. The PCR made use of 60 Vbeta and 13 Jbeta primers. The table came from immunoSEQ multiplex PCR; TCRdb's copy has only in-frame clones and leaves some out. This table holds some 130,000 clones, around three quarters found once. Sequencing input: PBMCs. Receptors originate from a man between 18 and 35 years old in good health and CMV-seronegative.

This clone was recorded only once. V and J are TRBV9 and TRBJ2-3, with D possibly matching TRBD2 (5 bases). Germline-derived CDR1 and CDR2 are SGDLS and YYNGEE. This CDR3 spans 16 amino acids. Deletions cut 5 bases from V and 1 base from J, with 17 bases between. The CDR3: CASSLGLALRTDTQYF. DNA for the CDR3: TGTGCCAGCAGTTTAGGGCTAGCCTTACGCACAGATACGCAGTATTTT.

The V call is TRBV9, the J call TRBJ2-2; 7 nucleotides agree with TRBD2. The V gene's germline CDR1 is SGDLS and CDR2 YYNGEE. J gave up 7 bases and V 4 bases, and 10 bases lay outside the gene matches. This CDR3 has 15 residues. DNA of the CDR3: TGTGCCAGCAGCTCCGAGGGGCGGGAGTACGGGGAGCTGTTTTTT. Protein product: CASSSEGREYGELFF.

CDR3: CASSFSGLEGTDTQYF. DNA of the CDR3: TGTGCCAGCAGCTTTTCGGGACTAGAAGGCACAGATACGCAGTATTTT. The gene calls are TRBV7-9 and TRBJ2-3; 8 nucleotides match TRBD2. The length of the CDR3 is 16 residues. CDR1 is SEHNR, CDR2 FQNEAQ, per germline (reference sequence). Losses at the gene ends were 3 bases for V and 1 base for J; bases not matched to a gene: 6. Looking up the rest from reference TRBV7-9 and TRBJ2-3 gives the full variable domain: DTGVSQNPRHKITKRGQNVTFRCDPISEHNRLYWYRQTLGQGPEFLTYFQNEAQLEKSRLLSDRFSAERPKGSFSTLEIQRTEQGDSAMYLCASSFSGLEGTDTQYFGPGTRLTVL.

This clone was recorded only once. This sequence joins TRBV10-1 and TRBJ2-7; tentatively, D is TRBD1 (6 bases). Germline V gene lookup returns CDR1 WNHNN and CDR2 SYGVQD (reference sequence). This CDR3 comprises 14 residues. V lost 5 bases to trimming and J lost 3 bases, with 14 bases between them. Here the CDR3 reads CASSSGAVGYEQYF. CDR3 DNA: TGCGCCAGCAGTTCAGGGGCCGTTGGCTACGAGCAGTACTTC.

The chain recombines TRBV6-1 with TRBJ1-2; a weak D match, TRBD1 (6 bases). The CDR3 is made up of 14 amino acids. V lost 8 bases, J lost 8 bases, and 21 bases lay in between. Germline loops: CDR1 MNHNS, CDR2 SASEGT. CDR3 sequence (DNA): TGTGCCAGCGCGACCCAGGACAGAGGTGGGGGCTACACCTTC. Protein sequence: CASATQDRGGGYTF.

The chain recombines TRBV27 with TRBJ2-7, with TRBD2 matching 12 bases. With 2 bases clipped from V and 2 bases from J, the junction kept 1 base outside the gene matches. This CDR3 comprises 15 residues. Germline lookup yields CDR1 MNHEY and CDR2 SMNVEV (reference sequence). CDR3 nucleotide sequence: TGTGCCAGCAGTTTAAGACTAGCGGGGGCCTACGAGCAGTACTTC. It codes for CASSLRLAGAYEQYF.

J is TRBJ1-5 and V is TRBV11-2; D is possibly TRBD1 (5 bases). Trimming pared 5 bases from V and 6 bases from J, leaving 11 bases between. The germline CDR1 and CDR2 sequences are SGHAT and FQNNGV. The CDR3 covers 13 residues. The CDR3 DNA reads as TGTGCCAGCAGCCCCGCAGGGTTTCAGCCCCAGCATTTT. Translated, it gives CASSPAGFQPQHF.

This chain joins TRBV30 and TRBJ2-1, with TRBD2 identical over 12 bases. The trim removed 5 bases at V and 3 bases at J, leaving 5 bases unmatched. The V gene's germline CDR1 is GTSNPN and CDR2 SVGIG (reference sequence). CDR3 size: 15 residues. The CDR3 DNA sequence: TGTGCCTGGGAGGCTAGCGGGAGGGTCTACAATGAGCAGTTCTTC. Encoded protein: CAWEASGRVYNEQFF.

This clone is labeled medium-sized (0.01 to 0.1%). This chain uses TRBV21-1 with TRBJ1-1; the table names TRBD1, a call not compared with the DNA. TRBV21-1 is given as a pseudogene. The CDR3 is 15 amino acids. The CDR3 here is CASSNWVWAPREAFF. As DNA, the CDR3 is TGTGCCAGCAGCAATTGGGTTTGGGCGCCTCGGGAAGCTTTCTTT.

The rearrangement uses TRBV5-5 and TRBJ2-7, with D possibly TRBD2 on 6 matching bases. The CDR3 length is 15 residues. Trimming shortened V by 2 bases and J by 2 bases, and 14 bases separated the two germline ends. Germline CDR1 reads SGHKS; CDR2 reads YYEKEE (reference sequence). The CDR3 loop is CASSLEGGGAYEQYF. The CDR3 DNA sequence: TGTGCCAGCAGCTTAGAAGGTGGCGGGGCCTACGAGCAGTACTTC. The whole variable domain, filled in from reference TRBV5-5 and TRBJ2-7, reads DAGVTQSPTHLIKTRGQQVTLRCSPISGHKSVSWYQQVLGQGPQFIFQYYEKEERGRGNFPDRFSARQFPNYSSELNVNALLLGDSALYLCASSLEGGGAYEQYFGPGTRLTVT.

V gene TRBV7-9 combines with J gene TRBJ1-5, with 7 bases identical to TRBD1. The CDR3 covers 15 residues. The junction had 1 base not matched to a gene; V was cut back by 1 base and J by 1 base. The germline CDR1 and CDR2 sequences are SEHNR and FQNEAQ (reference sequence). In DNA form, the CDR3 reads TGTGCCAGCAGCTTAGTACAGGGGAGCAATCAGCCCCAGCATTTT. Its protein is CASSLVQGSNQPQHF.

This chain links TRBV27 with TRBJ1-2, with 9 bases aligning to TRBD1. Germline trimming cut 6 bases from V and 4 bases from J; bases unmatched to any gene: 9. The CDR3 has 15 amino acids. CDR1 is MNHEY, CDR2 SMNVEV, per germline (reference sequence). The CDR3 DNA follows: TGTGCCAGCAGCCGATCCTGGGACAGGGCCTATGGCTACACCTTC. Protein: CASSRSWDRAYGYTF.

This clone came up once. The chain links TRBV23-1 to TRBJ2-1, with TRBD2 matching over 8 bases. TRBV23-1 is annotated as an ORF whose role is uncertain. The CDR3 has 19 residues. With 7 bases clipped from V and 7 bases from J, the junction kept 24 bases outside the gene matches. This chain's CDR3 is CASKRSGIPGLVSQNEQFF. The CDR3 DNA reads TGCGCCAGCAAGAGATCCGGCATCCCGGGACTAGTGTCTCAGAATGAGCAGTTCTTC.

The rearrangement joins TRBV7-8 to TRBJ2-7; 8 positions agree with TRBD2. V lost 5 bases and J lost 1; bases outside the gene matches: 13. Germline CDR1 is SGHVS and CDR2 is FQNEAQ. CDR3 length equals 17 residues. This CDR3 is CASSPRPAGELSYEQYV. DNA of the CDR3: TGTGCCAGCAGCCCACGTCCAGCGGGAGAGTTGTCCTACGAGCAGTACGTC.

This chain connects TRBV11-2 to TRBJ1-1; 9 bases fit TRBD1. Germline-derived CDR1 and CDR2 are SGHAT and FQNNGV. V was pared by 1 base and J by 9 bases, with 6 bases of the junction left unmatched. This CDR3 contains 14 residues. As DNA, the CDR3 is TGTGCCAGCAGCTTAGGGGGGACAGGGCGGAAAGCTTTCTTT. It encodes CASSLGGTGRKAFF.

This clone has just a few counts. V gene TRBV4-3 combines with J gene TRBJ2-7; D is unclear. Trimming removed 1 base at V and 5 bases at J, with 9 bases between. Germline loops: CDR1 LGHNA, CDR2 YSLEER. CDR3 length: 13 amino acids. The CDR3 protein is CASSQGRFHEQYF. CDR3 nucleotide sequence: TGCGCCAGCAGCCAAGGGAGATTCCACGAGCAGTACTTC.

The gene calls are TRBV2 and TRBJ2-5; 7 nucleotides match TRBD1. The better agreement between TRBJ2-7 and the DNA end casts doubt on the J call. Germline-derived CDR1 and CDR2 are SNHLY and FYNNEI. This CDR3 comprises 15 residues. CDR3 bases: TGTGCCAGCAGGGAAAGACAGGGTTCGTCCTACGAGCAGTACTTC. The encoded protein is CASRERQGSSYEQYF.

The chain joins TRBV5-1 to TRBJ1-1, with 7 bases that match TRBD1. CDR1 and CDR2 from the germline V gene are SGHRS and YFSETQ. The CDR3 is made up of 11 amino acids. V dropped 7 bases and J dropped 5; count of bases not matched to a gene: 2. The CDR3, as DNA: TGCGCCAGCGGGACAGAAACTGAAGCTTTCTTT. Amino acids: CASGTETEAFF. Based on the CDR3 plus reference TRBV5-1 and TRBJ1-1, the full variable domain is KAGVTQTPRYLIKTRGQQVTLSCSPISGHRSVSWYQQTPGQGLQFLFEYFSETQRNKGNFPGRFSGRQFSNSRSEMNVSTLELGDSALYLCASGTETEAFFGQGTRLTVV.

The rearrangement links TRBV5-1 to TRBJ2-1; 14 positions match TRBD2. From germline, CDR1 is SGHRS and CDR2 YFSETQ. V gave up 0 bases and J gave up 3 bases; unmatched junction bases: 2. The CDR3 covers 17 residues. CDR3 nucleotides: TGCGCCAGCAGCTTGGGTGGGACTAGCGGGAGCTACAATGAGCAGTTCTTC. Residues: CASSLGGTSGSYNEQFF.

V usage is TRBV7-8 and J usage is TRBJ1-5; a weak D match, TRBD1 (6 bases). Trimming took off 6 bases at V and 5 bases at J, with 20 bases between the two ends. The length of the CDR3 is 16 residues. Germline values: CDR1 SGHVS, CDR2 FQNEAQ. The CDR3: CASSTSSRTDYQPQHF. The CDR3 nucleotides read TGTGCCAGCAGTACCTCTTCAAGGACAGATTATCAGCCCCAGCATTTT.

This clone has a single count. V gene TRBV6-6 combines with J gene TRBJ2-3; 7 positions agree with TRBD1. The length of the CDR3 is 15 residues. J lost 4 bases, V lost 4 bases, and 8 bases had no gene match. Germline assignment: CDR1 MNHNY and CDR2 SVGAGI (reference sequence). CDR3 amino acids: CASSFSTGSPDTQYF. CDR3 in DNA: TGTGCCAGCAGTTTTTCGACAGGGTCGCCAGATACGCAGTATTTT.

The chain couples TRBV19 to TRBJ2-3; 7 bases align to TRBD1. The trim removed 5 bases at V and 5 bases at J, leaving 7 bases unmatched. Germline CDR1 is LNHDA and CDR2 is SQIVND (reference sequence). There are 14 residues in the CDR3. The CDR3 nucleotides read TGTGCCAGTAGTGATCGACAGGGTTTAGATACGCAGTATTTT. It is translated as CASSDRQGLDTQYF.

The rearrangement uses TRBV11-2 and TRBJ2-5; D is possibly TRBD1 (6 bases). Trimming removed 6 bases at V and 3 bases at J, with 11 bases between. CDR3 length equals 13 residues. Germline CDR1 is SGHAT and CDR2 is FQNNGV. The CDR3 spells CASSWRTEETQYF. CDR3 in DNA: TGTGCCAGCAGTTGGAGGACAGAAGAGACCCAGTACTTC.

This clone has just a few counts. The chain uses TRBV18 and TRBJ1-5, with 7 bases that match TRBD1. Germline CDR1 KGHSH, CDR2 LQKENI. V was pared by 4 bases and J by 11 bases, with 11 bases of the junction left unmatched. This CDR3 is built from 14 residues. The CDR3 nucleotides read TGTGCCAGCTCACGACAGGGACCCCCTGAGGCCCAGCATTTT. Amino acid sequence: CASSRQGPPEAQHF.

There are a few counts of this clone. This chain links TRBV30 with TRBJ1-1; 9 bases map to TRBD1. Germline V lookup: CDR1 GTSNPN, CDR2 SVGIG (reference sequence). The CDR3 spans 13 residues. V lost 5 bases and J lost 4; bases outside the gene matches: 5. The CDR3 here is CAWEGQGITEAFF. For the CDR3, the DNA is TGTGCCTGGGAGGGACAGGGAATCACTGAAGCTTTCTTT.